Detailed here is one TCR beta chain. Its antigen remains unknown. The CDR3 totals 15 residues. Trimming pared 7 bases from V and 7 bases from J, leaving 20 bases between. Germline CDR1 MNHEY, CDR2 SVGAGI. The table came from immunoSEQ multiplex PCR; TCRdb's copy has only in-frame clones and leaves some out. The sample yields a few million clones, approximately 93% seen once. None of the donors, who were healthy HIV-negative adults, had recently had acute infections or vaccinations. This sample was included in a study of shared clonotypes between healthy human individuals. General study results and limits: Clonotype sharing among donors, it was expected, would be affected by sequencing depth.

The sequence was obtained from a man aged 18 to 29 in good health. Some clones in this sample may be carry-over from other donors' samples. The source material was naive CD4+ T cells from PBMCs. This sample's subset: CD45RA+ positively selected. V and J are TRBV6-5 and TRBJ2-1; the D gene could be TRBD1 or TRBD2 (7 bases each). CDR3 protein: CASTRGGLGVNEQFF. The CDR3 DNA is TGTGCCAGCACCAGGGGGGGTTTAGGGGTGAATGAGCAGTTCTTC.